The 26 T cell receptor beta chains in this list originate from one sample, sequenced in a study of blood T cell repertoires in COVID-19. Data came from immunoSEQ multiplex PCR; TCRdb stores just in-frame clones and leaves some out. Here the sample spans fewer than 500,000 clones, approximately 90% being singletons. Sequencing used peripheral blood. Receptor source: a woman aged 30 to 39 with acute or convalescent COVID-19.

This clone was counted a few times. The rearrangement links TRBV7-9 to TRBJ1-6; no definite D call. The germline CDR1 and CDR2 sequences are SEHNR and FQNEAQ (reference sequence). V gave up 4 bases and J gave up 5 bases, with 3 bases separating them. The length of the CDR3 is 12 residues. The CDR3 nucleotides are TGTGCCAGCAGCTCAAATAATTCACCCCTCCACTTT. Amino acids: CASSSNNSPLHF.

The J gene is TRBJ1-6, the V gene TRBV7-8, with 7 bases that match TRBD1. Per the germline V gene, CDR1 is SGHVS and CDR2 is FQNEAQ. V dropped 5 bases and J dropped 7; count of bases not matched to a gene: 14. The CDR3 length is 17 residues. CDR3 sequence: CASSQSYPTGENSPLHF. In DNA form, the CDR3 reads TGTGCCAGCAGCCAATCTTATCCTACAGGGGAGAATTCACCCCTCCACTTT.

The CDR3 here is CASSLEEGETQYF. CDR3 coding DNA: TGTGCCAGCAGTTTAGAGGAGGGTGAGACCCAGTACTTC. This chain joins TRBV12-3 or TRBV12-4 and TRBJ2-5; D might be TRBD2 (6 bases). The V gene lost 1 base and the J gene lost 5 bases, with 8 bases spanning the gap. The CDR3 has 13 residues.

The chain joins TRBV9 to TRBJ2-1; TRBD2 matches at 13 bases. With V trimmed by 7 bases and J by 7 bases, 2 bases remained unmatched. Germline V gene data show CDR1 as SGDLS and CDR2 as YYNGEE. The CDR3 contains 13 residues. CDR3 region: CASGLAGANEQFF. CDR3 in DNA: TGTGCCAGCGGACTAGCGGGGGCAAATGAGCAGTTCTTC.

The rearrangement links TRBV9 to TRBJ1-6; 7 nucleotides align to TRBD1. Trimming at V came to 4 bases and at J to 7 bases, leaving 8 bases not matched to a gene. The CDR3 length is 15 residues. Germline V lookup: CDR1 SGDLS, CDR2 YYNGEE. The CDR3 bases are TGTGCCAGCAGCCCTTGGACAGGCGGAAATTCACCCCTCCACTTT. Its protein product is CASSPWTGGNSPLHF.

This clone is a singleton in its sample. The chain recombines TRBV5-1 with TRBJ1-2, with TRBD1 matching 10 bases. The J segment lost 7 bases and the V segment lost 6 bases, leaving 9 bases of the junction unmatched. Germline-derived CDR1 and CDR2 are SGHRS and YFSETQ. The CDR3 totals 14 residues. This chain's CDR3 is CASTQGQGDSGYTF. Written as DNA, the CDR3 is TGCGCCAGCACCCAAGGACAGGGGGATAGTGGCTACACCTTC.

V gene TRBV3-1 (or the pseudogene TRBV3-2) combines with J gene TRBJ2-3; TRBD1 is a possible D gene (6 bases). CDR3 length equals 16 residues. The V gene's germline CDR1 is LGHDT and CDR2 YNNKEL (reference sequence). V gave up 4 bases and J gave up 0 bases, with 14 bases separating them. The CDR3 coding sequence is TGTGCCAGCAGCCTCCGTGGGGGCGGTAGCACAGATACGCAGTATTTT. It codes for CASSLRGGGSTDTQYF.

The CDR3, as DNA: TGTGCCAGCAGCAGACAGGGTGGTTTATCGAACACTGAAGCTTTCTTT. Encoded protein: CASSRQGGLSNTEAFF. This rearrangement joins TRBV7-2 to TRBJ1-1, with 7 bases matching TRBD1. Trimming took 5 bases from V and 1 from J; bases not matched to a gene: 10. CDR3 size: 16 residues. Per germline, CDR1 SGHTA and CDR2 FQGNSA.

The V call is TRBV5-1, the J call TRBJ2-2; TRBD1 agrees at 8 bases. The CDR3 is 16 residues long. With V trimmed by 3 bases and J by 0 bases, 4 bases remained unmatched. The V gene's germline CDR1 is SGHRS and CDR2 YFSETQ. The CDR3: CASSSRGQANTGELFF. The CDR3, as DNA: TGCGCCAGCAGCTCACGGGGACAGGCGAACACCGGGGAGCTGTTTTTT.

The chain employs TRBV5-4 and TRBJ1-2; D not resolved. CDR3 length: 14 amino acids. V was shortened by 0 bases and J by 6 bases, with 12 bases between the two germline ends. Germline V gene lookup returns CDR1 SGHNT and CDR2 YYREEE (reference sequence). This chain's CDR3 is CASSLAGVAHGYTF. In nucleotides, the CDR3 is TGTGCCAGCAGCTTGGCCGGGGTGGCCCATGGCTACACCTTC.

The chain links TRBV3-1 (or the pseudogene TRBV3-2) to TRBJ2-7; D gene unclear. Between the trimmed V and J ends, which lost 0 bases and 7 bases, there was a span of 7 bases. This CDR3 has 12 amino acids. Germline assignment: CDR1 LGHDT and CDR2 YNNKEL (reference sequence). Written as DNA, the CDR3 is TGTGCCAGCAGCCAAGATGTCATGGAGCAGTACTTC. Translated: CASSQDVMEQYF.

The genes are TRBV30 and TRBJ2-7, with TRBD1 matching 7 bases. Losses at the gene ends were 0 bases for V and 7 bases for J; bases not matched to a gene: 6. The CDR3 loop spans 13 amino acids. Germline lookup yields CDR1 GTSNPN and CDR2 SVGIG (reference sequence). The CDR3: CAWSVMTGREQYF. CDR3 coding DNA: TGTGCCTGGAGTGTAATGACAGGGCGGGAGCAGTACTTC.

CDR3 DNA sequence: TGTGCCAGCAGTTTATTGCCCGACAGGCCTAATGGTGGCTACACCTTC. This gives the protein CASSLLPDRPNGGYTF. This sequence joins TRBV28 and TRBJ1-2, with TRBD1 as a possible D gene (6 bases). Germline-derived CDR1 and CDR2 are MDHEN and SYDVKM. The CDR3 runs to 16 residues. Trimming stripped 1 base from V and 7 bases from J, with 19 bases between.

To note about this clone: A junction end diverges from the germline sequence, so it may reflect a read error. The V gene is TRBV20-1, the J gene TRBJ2-1, with D tentatively TRBD2 (5 bases). There are 11 residues in the CDR3. Per germline, CDR1 DFQATT and CDR2 SNEGSKA (reference sequence). The CDR3 DNA reads TGCAGTGCTAGAAAAGTAAATGAGCGGATCTTC. This translates into CSARKVNERIF.

A single count supports this clone. The CDR3 sequence: CASSGGGNYGYTF. DNA of the CDR3: TGCGCCAGCAGTGGAGGAGGGAACTATGGCTACACCTTC. The V call is TRBV10-2, the J call TRBJ1-2; D gene ambiguous. Trimming left V 4 bases short and J 2 bases short, with 8 bases between. The V gene's germline CDR1 is WSHSY and CDR2 SAAADI. This CDR3 spans 13 amino acids.

The chain has TRBV28 and TRBJ2-7; TRBD1 matches 8 bases. This CDR3 has 13 amino acids. CDR1 and CDR2 from the germline V gene are MDHEN and SYDVKM. CDR3 residues: CAAETGVRGEQYF. The CDR3 DNA follows: TGTGCAGCAGAGACAGGGGTTCGTGGCGAGCAGTACTTC.

The rearrangement links TRBV6-5 to TRBJ2-5; 7 nucleotides match TRBD2. The germline V gene encodes CDR1 MNHEY and CDR2 SVGAGI. This CDR3 spans 14 amino acids. V was clipped by 7 bases and J by 9 bases; unmatched bases: 14. The CDR3 bases are TGTGCCAGCAAGTTGACTAGCTCAGCCGAGGCCCAGTACTTC. It encodes CASKLTSSAEAQYF.

About this clone: At one boundary the junction diverges from the germline segment, which might be a read error. This sequence joins TRBV11-3 and TRBJ2-2; 10 positions match TRBD1. The CDR3 consists of 15 residues. Germline-derived CDR1 and CDR2 are SGHNT and YENEEA. The CDR3 protein is CASSYGQGDTGELFF. The DNA for the CDR3 is TGTGCCAGCAGCTATGGACAGGGGGACACGGGGGAGCTGTTTTTT.

This clone was found a few times. The J gene is TRBJ1-4, the V gene TRBV2, with D possibly matching TRBD1 (5 bases). V was trimmed by 4 bases and J by 11 bases, leaving 17 bases between them. The CDR3 loop spans 14 amino acids. Germline lookup yields CDR1 SNHLY and CDR2 FYNNEI. CDR3 loop: CASSGQTVGGKLFF. CDR3 coding DNA: TGTGCCAGCAGTGGCCAGACAGTCGGTGGGAAACTGTTTTTT.

The chain has TRBV5-1 and TRBJ2-3; D gene uncertain. V was pared by 2 bases and J by 4 bases, with 11 bases between. CDR1 and CDR2 from the germline V gene are SGHRS and YFSETQ. The length of the CDR3 is 14 residues. In DNA form, the CDR3 reads TGCGCCAGCAGCTTTGGGCGTGGCGCAGATACGCAGTATTTT. Translating gives CASSFGRGADTQYF.

V usage is TRBV7-8 and J usage is TRBJ2-1, with D perhaps matching TRBD2 (6 bases). With 3 bases removed from V and 0 bases from J, the gap between germline ends came to 12 bases. CDR1 SGHVS and CDR2 FQNEAQ come from the germline V gene. This CDR3 is 16 amino acids long. The CDR3 DNA reads TGTGCCAGCAGCTTGTCCCGGGGGAGCTCCTACAATGAGCAGTTCTTC. Translated: CASSLSRGSSYNEQFF.

This rearrangement joins TRBV30 to TRBJ1-1; D not certain. V was clipped by 2 bases and J by 2 bases, with 9 bases between them. This CDR3 is 13 amino acids long. Germline CDR1 and CDR2: GTSNPN and SVGIG (reference sequence). The CDR3 DNA reads TGTGCCTGGAGTCGAACAGAAAACACTGAAGCTTTCTTT. This translates into CAWSRTENTEAFF.

The V gene is TRBV5-4, the J gene TRBJ2-5, with a tentative D call TRBD2 (5 bases). CDR1 and CDR2 (germline): SGHNT, YYREEE (reference sequence). The CDR3 totals 12 residues. The V end was cut by 4 bases, the J end by 1 base, with 5 bases between. The CDR3 DNA reads TGTGCCAGCAGCCGGGGCCAAGAGACCCAGTACTTC. It specifies CASSRGQETQYF.

The chain combines TRBV10-2 with TRBJ1-2; 9 positions match TRBD1. Germline V lookup: CDR1 WSHSY, CDR2 SAAADI. J was trimmed by 6 bases and V by 4 bases; bases with no gene match: 9. This CDR3 has 15 residues. CDR3 nucleotide sequence: TGCGCCAGCAGTGGTGGGGACAGGGAAATTAATGGCTACACCTTC. As protein: CASSGGDREINGYTF.

The rearrangement uses TRBV6-5 and TRBJ1-2; TRBD1 matches 7 bases. The germline gives CDR1 MNHEY, CDR2 SVGAGI. After removal of 10 bases from V and 4 bases from J, the junction contained 9 bases not matched to a gene. CDR3 length equals 13 residues. The CDR3 DNA reads as TGTGCCACTCCAGCGGACAGGCTCTATGGCTACACCTTC. This sequence encodes CATPADRLYGYTF.

The sample holds one count of this clone. This chain uses TRBV12-3 or TRBV12-4 with TRBJ1-1, with D tentatively TRBD1 (6 bases). The CDR3 is made up of 12 amino acids. The ends were cut back, 8 bases at V and 1 base at J, with 8 bases in the middle. The CDR3 sequence: CASVGGNTEAFF. CDR3 sequence (DNA): TGTGCCAGCGTAGGGGGGAACACTGAAGCTTTCTTT.